These T cell receptor beta chains were read from a single sample in a study of T cell clonotyping in hematopoietic cell transplantation. Assay: immunoSEQ multiplex PCR; the TCRdb copy retains only in-frame clones and omits some. The sample lists roughly 16,000 clones, around 90% seen once, with over 4.5% in the top ten. Sequencing was performed on peripheral blood mononuclear cells. These receptors originate from a man aged 35 to 55 in good health. Some clones in this sample may be carry-over from other donors' samples. Both conserved end residues are part of each CDR3. The D gene is left open where the match is weak. Size tells how often a clone was seen (once, few, many) or the class of an expanded clone, and some rows leave it out.

d_call j_call clone_size v_call cdr3_aa cdr3_nt
TRBD2 TRBJ2-1 . TRBV28 CASSPRRLASSSYNEQFF TGTGCCAGCAGTCCCCGGCGACTAGCGAGCAGCTCCTACAATGAGCAGTTCTTC
. TRBJ2-1 . TRBV7-2 CASSTRTSSYNEQFF TGTGCCAGCAGCACTCGGACAAGCTCCTACAATGAGCAGTTCTTC
TRBD2 TRBJ2-7 . TRBV9 CASSETSGPYEQYF TGTGCCAGCAGCGAAACTAGCGGGCCCTACGAGCAGTACTTC
. TRBJ2-1 . TRBV9 CASSVGTGMNEQFF TGTGCCAGCAGCGTAGGCACAGGGATGAATGAGCAGTTCTTC
. TRBJ2-3 . TRBV6-1 CASSGSGDTDTQYF TGTGCCAGCAGTGGTAGCGGAGACACAGATACGCAGTATTTT
TRBD2 TRBJ2-3 . TRBV9 CASSVAGTSGNEDTQYF TGTGCCAGCAGCGTAGCCGGGACTAGCGGGAATGAAGATACGCAGTATTTT
. TRBJ1-1 . TRBV11-2 CASTDGSGTEAFF TGTGCCAGCACCGACGGGTCGGGCACTGAAGCTTTCTTT
. TRBJ1-1 . TRBV15 CATSMGARYEAFF TGTGCCACCAGCATGGGAGCCAGGTATGAAGCTTTCTTT
TRBD1 TRBJ1-5 . TRBV2 CASSSRDRGHQPQHF TGTGCCAGCAGTTCCCGGGACAGGGGCCATCAGCCCCAGCATTTT
. TRBJ2-5 . TRBV7-2 CASSLIGTEETQYF TGTGCCAGCAGCTTAATCGGGACCGAAGAGACCCAGTACTTC
. TRBJ1-1 once TRBV5-4 CASSSGAQNTEAFF TGTGCCAGCAGCTCTGGGGCACAGAACACTGAAGCTTTCTTT
. TRBJ1-4 . TRBV9 CASSGWGGNEKLFF TGTGCCAGCAGCGGCTGGGGGGGTAATGAAAAACTGTTTTTT
. TRBJ1-4 . TRBV5-6 CASSLGPGAEKLFF TGTGCCAGCAGCTTAGGGCCGGGAGCCGAAAAACTGTTTTTT
. TRBJ2-7 . TRBV4-3 CASSQENSAGSEQYF TGCGCCAGCAGCCAAGAAAACTCTGCCGGGAGTGAGCAGTACTTC
. TRBJ1-6 . TRBV27 CASSLFLNSPLHF TGTGCCAGCAGTTTATTTCTTAATTCACCCCTCCACTTT
TRBD1 TRBJ1-2 . TRBV6-1 CASSLTGALGGYTF TGTGCCAGCTCTCTGACAGGGGCCCTAGGAGGCTACACCTTC
TRBD1 TRBJ2-1 . TRBV11-2 CASSLVLDRNEQFF TGTGCCAGCAGCTTAGTGCTGGACAGGAATGAGCAGTTCTTC
TRBD2 TRBJ2-1 . TRBV7-2 CASSLQGAGGSRNEQFF TGTGCCAGCAGCTTACAAGGGGCGGGAGGGTCGAGGAATGAGCAGTTCTTC
. TRBJ2-7 . TRBV11-3 CASSLGRDHEQYF TGTGCCAGCAGCTTAGGCAGGGACCACGAGCAGTACTTC
. TRBJ1-2 . TRBV6-6 CASSRASGYTF TGTGCCAGCAGTCGGGCCTCTGGCTACACCTTC
TRBD2 TRBJ2-5 once TRBV29-1 CSAAGTSGWETQYF TGCAGCGCTGCCGGTACTAGCGGGTGGGAGACCCAGTACTTC
. TRBJ1-1 . TRBV6-5 CASSYIGGLNTEAFF TGTGCCAGCAGTTACATTGGGGGTTTGAACACTGAAGCTTTCTTT
TRBD1 TRBJ2-3 . TRBV5-1 CASSLRDRGPTDTQYF TGCGCCAGCAGCCTCCGGGACAGGGGTCCCACAGATACGCAGTATTTT
. TRBJ2-2 once TRBV29-1 CSVDGDTNTGELFF TGCAGCGTGGACGGGGACACCAACACCGGGGAGCTGTTTTTT
. TRBJ2-6 . TRBV5-4 CASSLDSSGANVLTF TGTGCCAGCAGCTTGGATAGCTCTGGGGCCAACGTCCTGACTTTC
TRBD1 TRBJ2-7 . TRBV6-5 CASSLGPRQGSEQYF TGTGCCAGCAGTTTGGGCCCGCGACAGGGGTCCGAGCAGTACTTC
TRBD2 TRBJ2-5 . TRBV28 CASRLAGVRETQYF TGTGCCAGCAGATTAGCGGGAGTAAGAGAGACCCAGTACTTC
. TRBJ2-1 . TRBV19 CASSIDEFF TGTGCCAGTAGTATAGATGAGTTCTTC
. TRBJ2-7 . TRBV2 CASRATEVASYEQYF TGTGCCAGCAGGGCGACAGAAGTGGCTTCCTACGAGCAGTACTTC
. TRBJ1-2 . TRBV2 CASTRFEGVGYTF TGTGCCAGCACTAGATTCGAGGGAGTTGGCTACACCTTC
. TRBJ2-7 . TRBV6-9 CASRTLALTYEQYF TGTGCCAGCAGGACGCTGGCGCTGACTTACGAGCAGTACTTC
. TRBJ1-2 . TRBV4-3 CASSPGRGLDYGYTF TGCGCCAGCAGCCCGGGGAGAGGGCTCGACTATGGCTACACCTTC
TRBD2 TRBJ2-3 . TRBV7-6 CASSLGGGPTDTQYF TGTGCCAGCAGCTTAGGGGGAGGGCCAACAGATACGCAGTATTTT
. TRBJ1-3 . TRBV7-9 CASSPSRVSGNTIYF TGTGCCAGCAGCCCATCTAGGGTCTCTGGAAACACCATATATTTT
. TRBJ1-6 . TRBV4-1 CASSQAVPPGGWGSPLHF TGCGCCAGCAGCCAAGCAGTCCCTCCGGGCGGGTGGGGTTCACCCCTCCACTTT
. TRBJ1-3 . TRBV5-6 CASSLGSDSGGNTIYF TGTGCCAGCAGCTTGGGGTCGGACAGCGGGGGGAACACCATATATTTT
TRBD1 TRBJ2-3 . TRBV5-8 CASSFPGGSMADTQYF TGTGCCAGCAGCTTCCCAGGGGGCTCAATGGCAGATACGCAGTATTTT
TRBD2 TRBJ2-7 . TRBV30 CAWSVGEGPYEQYF TGTGCCTGGAGTGTAGGGGAGGGCCCGTACGAGCAGTACTTC
. TRBJ2-3 . TRBV6-5 CASRTTWGSDTQYF TGTGCCAGCAGAACCACGTGGGGCTCAGATACGCAGTATTTT
TRBD1 TRBJ2-2 . TRBV5-6 CASSSGTGRGAGELFF TGTGCCAGCAGCAGTGGGACAGGGAGGGGCGCCGGGGAGCTGTTTTTT
. TRBJ2-7 . TRBV14 CASSHAQASEQYF TGTGCCAGCAGCCACGCCCAGGCTAGTGAGCAGTACTTC
. TRBJ1-5 . TRBV28 CATGLSYQPQHF TGTGCCACCGGACTTTCCTATCAGCCCCAGCATTTT
. TRBJ2-7 . TRBV4-1 CASSQEGHGASYEQYF TGCGCCAGCAGCCAAGAGGGGCATGGGGCGTCCTACGAGCAGTACTTC
. TRBJ2-5 . TRBV6-5 CASSYGGALGETQYF TGTGCCAGCAGTTACGGCGGGGCTCTGGGGGAGACCCAGTACTTC
TRBD2 TRBJ2-7 . TRBV7-2 CASSLRREQSEQYF TGTGCCAGCAGCTTACGGCGGGAGCAGTCCGAGCAGTACTTC
. TRBJ1-2 . TRBV14 CASSQGRREAHGYTF TGTGCCAGCAGCCAAGGGCGGAGGGAAGCCCATGGCTACACCTTC
. TRBJ2-5 once TRBV5-6 CASSLASAKTQYF TGTGCCAGCAGCTTGGCTAGCGCGAAGACCCAGTACTTC
TRBD1 TRBJ1-4 . TRBV29-1 CSVGQGAGEKLFF TGCAGCGTTGGACAGGGGGCGGGTGAAAAACTGTTTTTT
TRBD1 TRBJ2-7 once TRBV5-6 CASSLETGEYEQYF TGTGCCAGCAGCTTGGAGACAGGGGAATACGAGCAGTACTTC
. TRBJ1-1 few TRBV6-1 CASSEGPENTEAFF TGTGCCAGCAGTGAAGGTCCTGAGAACACTGAAGCTTTCTTT
TRBD2 TRBJ2-1 . TRBV10-3 CAISNSGTSGWNEQFF TGTGCCATCAGTAACTCCGGGACTAGCGGGTGGAATGAGCAGTTCTTC
. TRBJ1-2 . TRBV6-5 CASSNGWGAADGYTF TGTGCCAGCAGTAACGGATGGGGGGCAGCGGATGGCTACACCTTC
. TRBJ2-2 . TRBV30 CAWSPLKGGELFF TGTGCCTGGAGCCCCCTTAAAGGCGGGGAGCTGTTTTTT
TRBD1 TRBJ2-7 . TRBV29-1 CSVEVRRPGQVDEQYF TGCAGCGTTGAAGTAAGGCGACCGGGACAGGTTGACGAGCAGTACTTC
. TRBJ2-1 . TRBV2 CASSERGDIEQFF TGTGCCAGCAGTGAACGGGGGGACATTGAGCAGTTCTTC
TRBD1 TRBJ1-1 . TRBV19 CASSMGTGLTTTEAFF TGTGCCAGTAGTATGGGGACAGGTTTAACGACCACTGAAGCTTTCTTT
TRBD2 TRBJ2-1 . TRBV30 CAWSNAASGRWYEQFF TGTGCCTGGAGTAACGCCGCTAGCGGGAGGTGGTATGAGCAGTTCTTC
. TRBJ1-2 . TRBV6-5 CASGSDVSYYGYTF TGTGCCAGTGGTAGCGACGTGAGTTATTATGGCTACACCTTC
. TRBJ1-2 . TRBV29-1 CSGLTQGYGYTF TGCAGCGGCTTGACTCAGGGCTATGGCTACACCTTC
. TRBJ2-3 . TRBV30 CAWGTVGTDTQYF TGTGCCTGGGGGACGGTGGGCACAGATACGCAGTATTTT